Below are 9 T cell receptor beta chains sequenced from a single sample in a study of blood T cells in healthy people across ages. A J-beta primer mix and a sample-barcoded 5' primer were used in a second PCR of about 7 to 12 cycles. Each CDR3 protein is one row after TCRdb ran MiXCR on the 5' RACE reads. The repertoire includes around 780,000 distinct CDR3 sequences, 56% of them detected once, and more than 25% sits in the top ten. What was sequenced was blood. The receptors come from a man aged 35 to 55 in good health.

This clonotype was observed many times. J is TRBJ1-1 and V is TRBV14; no reliable D call. The CDR3 extends over 14 amino acids. With 4 bases removed from V and 8 bases from J, the gap between germline ends came to 17 bases. Germline V CDR1 and CDR2: SGHDN, FVKESK. As DNA, the CDR3 is TGTGCCAGCAGCCCAAGCCATGCGTCGGGAGAAGCTTTCTTT. Translation gives CASSPSHASGEAFF. Looking up the rest from reference TRBV14 and TRBJ1-1 gives the full variable domain: EAGVTQFPSHSVIEKGQTVTLRCDPISGHDNLYWYRRVMGKEIKFLLHFVKESKQDESGMPNNRFLAERTGGTYSTLKVQPAELEDSGVYFCASSPSHASGEAFFGQGTRLTVV.

This clonotype was counted between two and nine times. The V call is TRBV7-9, the J call TRBJ2-3; 10 bases are a match to TRBD2. V dropped 7 bases and J dropped 5; count of bases not matched to a gene: 9. Germline lookup yields CDR1 SEHNR and CDR2 FQNEAQ (reference sequence). The CDR3 covers 15 residues. The DNA for the CDR3 is TGTGCCAGCACCCGGCTAGCGGGAGAGGTAGATACGCAGTATTTT. Encoded protein: CASTRLAGEVDTQYF.

The chain combines TRBV12-3 or TRBV12-4 with TRBJ1-6; no clear D gene. Deletions cut 5 bases from V and 8 bases from J, with 10 bases between. CDR3 size: 13 residues. CDR3 nucleotides: TGTGCCAGCAGTCTCCTATCAGATTCACCCCTCCACTTT. This translates into CASSLLSDSPLHF.

The V gene is TRBV7-2, the J gene TRBJ2-4, with 14 bases aligning to TRBD2. Judging by the DNA end, TRBJ2-7 fits better; the J call may be wrong. The CDR3 length is 17 residues. CDR1 and CDR2 (germline): SGHTA, FQGNSA. The CDR3 protein is CASSRGTSGSQPYEQYF. The CDR3, as DNA: TGTGCCAGCAGCCGGGGGACTAGCGGGAGTCAACCCTACGAGCAGTACTTC.

The gene calls are TRBV5-4 and TRBJ1-1; D is ambiguous. Between the trimmed V and J ends, which lost 0 bases and 11 bases, there was a span of 20 bases. The CDR3 spans 15 residues. Germline-derived CDR1 and CDR2 are SGHNT and YYREEE (reference sequence). CDR3 in amino acids: CASSLGDQPRRKAFF. The CDR3 DNA sequence: TGTGCCAGCAGCTTGGGAGATCAGCCCCGGCGGAAGGCTTTCTTT.

The chain combines TRBV20-1 with TRBJ2-1, with TRBD2 identical over 10 bases. The junction had 6 bases not matched to a gene; V was cut back by 6 bases and J by 4 bases. Germline V gene data show CDR1 as DFQATT and CDR2 as SNEGSKA (reference sequence). This CDR3 has 14 residues. The CDR3 protein is CSAPTSGTYNEQFF. CDR3 in DNA: TGCAGTGCCCCTACTAGCGGGACGTACAATGAGCAGTTCTTC.

This clonotype was seen a few times. The chain is built from TRBV7-2 and TRBJ2-1; 9 bases fit TRBD2. Trimming removed 5 bases from V and 5 bases from J; junction bases left unmatched: 10. Germline assignment: CDR1 SGHTA and CDR2 FQGNSA. The CDR3 has 16 amino acids. CDR3 DNA: TGTGCCAGCAGCCTCCACGGGCGGGGGGGAAACAATGAGCAGTTCTTC. This sequence encodes CASSLHGRGGNNEQFF.

The chain uses TRBV6-2 or TRBV6-3 and TRBJ2-7, with D possibly being TRBD1 (6 bases). Per the germline V gene, CDR1 is MNHEY and CDR2 is SVGEGT. Trimming removed 5 bases at V and 2 bases at J, with 13 bases between. The CDR3 spans 14 residues. The CDR3 nucleotides read TGTGCCAGCAGTGATCAGGGGAGAACCTACGAGCAGTACTTC. Translating gives CASSDQGRTYEQYF.

This chain joins TRBV7-7 and TRBJ2-1; TRBD1 is a possible D gene (5 bases). V was pared by 3 bases and J by 9 bases, with 12 bases between. CDR1 is SSHAT and CDR2 is FNYEAQ in the germline V gene (reference sequence). CDR3 length: 13 amino acids. The CDR3 reads CASSLARRGEQFF. CDR3 coding DNA: TGTGCCAGCAGCTTGGCGCGTAGGGGTGAGCAGTTCTTC.